This TCR beta chain appears in the sequencing data of a study of T cell responses to AZD1222 COVID-19 vaccine. Findings of the study overall: The donor cohort was predominantly white British with a female majority, and clonal diversity may have been underestimated. There were repertoire samples only from the period after the peak T cell response.

Libraries were prepared by immunoSEQ multiplex PCR; TCRdb keeps only in-frame clonotypes and omits some of them. This table holds about 110,000 clones, approximately 89% found once. The V and J ends lost 3 bases and 4 bases respectively, with 5 bases between them. This CDR3 has 11 amino acids. CDR1 SGDLS and CDR2 YYNGEE come from the germline V gene. This clone has just one count. Antigen unknown. The sample consisted of peripheral blood, taken on day 0 of MenACWY control vaccination. This receptor was identified in an adult in good health. The chain has TRBV9 and TRBJ2-7, with no clear D. In DNA form, the CDR3 reads TGTGCCAGCAGCGCCGGATACGAGCAGTACTTC. Protein: CASSAGYEQYF.